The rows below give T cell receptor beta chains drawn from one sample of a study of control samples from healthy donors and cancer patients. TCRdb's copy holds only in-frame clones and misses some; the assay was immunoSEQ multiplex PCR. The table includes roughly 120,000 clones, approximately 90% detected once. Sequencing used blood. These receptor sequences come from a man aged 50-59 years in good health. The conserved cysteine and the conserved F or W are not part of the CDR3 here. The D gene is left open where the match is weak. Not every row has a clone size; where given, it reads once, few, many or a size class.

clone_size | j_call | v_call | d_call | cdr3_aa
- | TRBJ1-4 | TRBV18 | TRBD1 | ASSLDRVEEKLF
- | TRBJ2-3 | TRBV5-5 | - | ASSLRDGGDTQY
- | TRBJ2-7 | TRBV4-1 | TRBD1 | ASSQVQGYEQY
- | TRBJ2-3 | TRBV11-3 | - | ASSGQKRSLADTQY
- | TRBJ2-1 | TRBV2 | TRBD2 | ASTGGLSYNEQF
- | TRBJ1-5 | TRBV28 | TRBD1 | ASRTGTDNQPQH
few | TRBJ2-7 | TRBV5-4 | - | ASSLDRGGMRNEQY
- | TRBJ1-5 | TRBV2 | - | ASSEGQEPQH
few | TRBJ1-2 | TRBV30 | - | AWNPGLTYGYT
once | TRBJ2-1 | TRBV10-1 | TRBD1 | ASRRGTGTPKYNEQF
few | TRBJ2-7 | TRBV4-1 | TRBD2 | ASQPLAGAYEQY
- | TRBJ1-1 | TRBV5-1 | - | ASSLGQTSIRNTEAF
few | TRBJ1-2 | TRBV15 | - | ATSTTGGAGGYT
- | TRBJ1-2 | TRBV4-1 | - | ASSQDLAWDYGYT
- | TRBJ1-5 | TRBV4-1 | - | ASSQGTGLRSNQPQH
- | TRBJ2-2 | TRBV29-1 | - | SVGRDTGELF
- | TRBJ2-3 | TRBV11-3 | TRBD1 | ASSLEGPGTGPSTDTQY
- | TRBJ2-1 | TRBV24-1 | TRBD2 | ATSDPKLAGGPDEQF
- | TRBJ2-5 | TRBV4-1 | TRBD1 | ASSQVGTGGRETQY
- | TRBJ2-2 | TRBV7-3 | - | ASSLGLSGELF
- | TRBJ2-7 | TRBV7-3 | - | ASSLNPASPHEQY
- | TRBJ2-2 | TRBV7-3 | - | ASSLRSSTGELF
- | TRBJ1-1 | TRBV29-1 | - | SVGKAGTEAF
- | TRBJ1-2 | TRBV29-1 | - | SVEVYVGYT
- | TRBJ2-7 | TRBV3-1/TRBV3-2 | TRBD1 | ASSPRTGTTGWGEQY
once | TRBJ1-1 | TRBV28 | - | ASRLQGIFSEAF
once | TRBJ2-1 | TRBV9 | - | ASSGHPRSTEPNEQF
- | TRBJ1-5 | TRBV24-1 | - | ATSDGQVANQPQH
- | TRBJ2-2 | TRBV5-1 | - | ASSLAGTGLFITGELF
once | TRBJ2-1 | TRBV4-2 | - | ASSQDREAYNEQF
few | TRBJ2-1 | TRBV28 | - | ASSRGKEQF
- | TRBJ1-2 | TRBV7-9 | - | ASSPFNYGYT
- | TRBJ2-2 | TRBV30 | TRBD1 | AWSATGVTGELF
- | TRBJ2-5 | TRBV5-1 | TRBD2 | ASSLGGTSSETQY
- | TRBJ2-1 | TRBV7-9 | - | ASSLAPREQF